This is a list of T cell receptor beta chains from one sample in a study of blood T cell repertoires in COVID-19. Measured with immunoSEQ multiplex PCR; TCRdb has only the in-frame clones, and not every one. The sample includes 150,000 to 200,000 clones, 84% of them seen just once. Sequenced: peripheral blood. The receptors shown here come from a human donor with acute or convalescent COVID-19. The donor label of this sample is uncertain. CDR3s include the opening cysteine and the closing phenylalanine or tryptophan. The D gene is left open where the match is weak. Rows give clone size only sometimes, using once, few, many, or a class for an expanded clone.

D	V	J	size	CDR3	DNA
TRBD1	TRBV9	TRBJ2-3	NA	CASSVFRTGGTDTQYF	TGTGCCAGCAGCGTCTTTAGGACAGGGGGCACAGATACGCAGTATTTT
TRBD1	TRBV4-1	TRBJ1-4	NA	CASSPRDSTNEKLFF	TGCGCCAGCAGCCCCCGGGACAGTACTAATGAAAAACTGTTTTTT
NA	TRBV7-8	TRBJ2-5	NA	CASSLERETQYF	TGTGCCAGCAGCTTAGAGCGGGAGACCCAGTACTTC
NA	TRBV27	TRBJ2-5	NA	CASSWANGETQYF	TGTGCCAGCAGTTGGGCCAATGGAGAGACCCAGTACTTC
NA	TRBV5-1	TRBJ1-4	NA	CASSWEGQREKLFF	TGCGCCAGCAGCTGGGAAGGACAGCGGGAAAAACTGTTTTTT
NA	TRBV18	TRBJ2-6	NA	CASSQGAGANVLTF	TGTGCCAGCTCACAAGGGGCTGGGGCCAACGTCCTGACTTTC
NA	TRBV12-3/TRBV12-4	TRBJ1-5	NA	CASSLSELQPQHF	TGTGCCAGCAGTTTATCGGAGCTTCAGCCCCAGCATTTT
TRBD2	TRBV10-2	TRBJ2-1	NA	CATRGVGLAGDYNEQFF	TGCGCCACCAGAGGAGTGGGGCTAGCGGGGGACTACAATGAGCAGTTCTTC
NA	TRBV7-8	TRBJ1-2	NA	CASSLAASYGYTF	TGTGCCAGCAGCTTAGCGGCAAGCTATGGCTACACCTTC
NA	TRBV19	TRBJ1-3	NA	CASSNPGTSRTIYF	TGTGCCAGTAGTAATCCCGGGACTTCGCGTACCATATATTTT
NA	TRBV30	TRBJ1-3	once	CAWSVPRSSGNTIYF	TGTGCCTGGAGTGTACCTCGGAGCTCTGGAAACACCATATATTTT
TRBD1	TRBV5-4	TRBJ1-2	once	CASRGMGQGGGYTF	TGTGCCAGCAGGGGGATGGGACAGGGAGGCGGCTACACCTTC
TRBD2	TRBV5-8	TRBJ2-5	NA	CASSLARLAGVETQYF	TGTGCCAGCAGCTTGGCCCGGTTGGCGGGAGTAGAGACCCAGTACTTC
NA	TRBV9	TRBJ1-1	NA	CASSPIQGSGTEAFF	TGTGCCAGCAGCCCTATACAGGGCTCGGGCACTGAAGCTTTCTTT
NA	TRBV15	TRBJ1-5	NA	CATSRGGLNQPQHF	TGTGCCACCAGCAGAGGAGGTCTCAATCAGCCCCAGCATTTT
NA	TRBV4-1	TRBJ1-1	NA	CASSHRLGPLNTEAFF	TGCGCCAGCAGCCATCGCTTGGGCCCGTTAAACACTGAAGCTTTCTTT
NA	TRBV9	TRBJ1-5	few	CASSVSGGPQHF	TGTGCCAGCAGCGTATCGGGAGGGCCCCAGCATTTT
TRBD2	TRBV2	TRBJ2-5	NA	CASIETSEETQYF	TGTGCCAGCATAGAGACTAGCGAAGAGACCCAGTACTTC
TRBD1	TRBV28	TRBJ1-6	NA	CASSFPGTGDSPLHF	TGTGCCAGCAGTTTCCCCGGGACAGGGGATTCACCCCTCCACTTT
NA	TRBV18	TRBJ2-1	once	CASSPPNREFGNEQFF	TGTGCCAGCTCACCACCTAATCGGGAGTTTGGAAATGAGCAGTTCTTC
NA	TRBV9	TRBJ2-7	NA	CASSVSTGTPSYEQYF	TGTGCCAGCAGCGTATCGACGGGTACACCCTCCTACGAGCAGTACTTC
NA	TRBV10-3	TRBJ2-1	NA	CAISTPADNEQFF	TGTGCCATCAGCACCCCAGCGGACAATGAGCAGTTCTTC
NA	TRBV30	TRBJ1-1	once	CAWSPTGLNTEAFF	TGTGCCTGGAGTCCGACAGGACTGAACACTGAAGCTTTCTTT
NA	TRBV5-4	TRBJ1-2	once	CASSLRGGRFGYGYTF	TGTGCCAGCAGCTTGAGGGGGGGGCGTTTCGGCTATGGCTACACCTTC
TRBD1	TRBV6-5	TRBJ1-1	NA	CASRGQGANAEAFF	TGTGCCAGCAGGGGACAGGGGGCGAACGCTGAAGCTTTCTTT
NA	TRBV12-2	TRBJ1-3	NA	CASRHPRRVQGGNTIYF	TGTGCAAGTCGTCATCCTCGCCGAGTACAGGGGGGAAACACCATATATTTT
NA	TRBV27	TRBJ1-6	NA	CASSSRGRVNSPLHF	TGTGCCAGCAGTAGCCGTGGGAGGGTTAATTCACCCCTCCACTTT
TRBD2	TRBV11-2	TRBJ2-3	NA	CASSLVGTSGGHVTDTQYF	TGTGCCAGCAGCTTAGTAGGGACTAGCGGGGGGCACGTCACAGATACGCAGTATTTT
NA	TRBV5-1	TRBJ1-2	NA	CASSLAGAGGYTF	TGCGCCAGCAGCTTGGCTGGCGCGGGTGGCTACACCTTC
TRBD1	TRBV13	TRBJ1-1	NA	CASSSGQGSGNTEAFF	TGTGCCAGCAGCTCTGGACAGGGGAGTGGGAACACTGAAGCTTTCTTT
TRBD2	TRBV18	TRBJ2-1	NA	CASSRGLDNEQFF	TGTGCCAGCTCACGCGGACTAGACAATGAGCAGTTCTTC
NA	TRBV5-8	TRBJ1-1	NA	CASSWYGSMNTEAFF	TGTGCCAGCAGCTGGTACGGGAGCATGAACACTGAAGCTTTCTTT
NA	TRBV27	TRBJ1-5	NA	CASSLSAVSNQPQHF	TGTGCCAGCAGTTTATCGGCGGTTAGCAATCAGCCCCAGCATTTT
TRBD2	TRBV2	TRBJ2-7	NA	CASRGGRTFYEQYF	TGTGCCAGTCGAGGCGGGAGGACCTTCTACGAGCAGTACTTC
TRBD1	TRBV5-6	TRBJ1-1	few	CASSFWGQRNTEAFF	TGTGCCAGCAGCTTCTGGGGACAGAGGAACACTGAAGCTTTCTTT
NA	TRBV7-8	TRBJ2-1	NA	CASSSVRREQFF	TGTGCCAGCAGCTCGGTCCGCCGTGAGCAGTTCTTC
TRBD2	TRBV5-4	TRBJ2-2	few	CASSTERAGDTGELFF	TGTGCCAGCAGCACAGAGCGAGCGGGAGACACCGGGGAGCTGTTTTTT
TRBD1	TRBV2	TRBJ2-6	NA	CASSDLQGQGAGANVLTF	TGTGCCAGCAGTGACTTACAGGGGCAGGGAGCCGGGGCCAACGTCCTGACTTTC
NA	TRBV7-3	TRBJ2-5	NA	CASSPVRSQYF	TGTGCCAGCAGCCCCGTCCGGTCCCAGTACTTC
NA	TRBV28	TRBJ2-7	NA	CASSLNPGTPHTYEQYF	TGTGCCAGCAGTCTTAACCCCGGGACTCCACATACCTACGAGCAGTACTTC